This TCR beta chain was sequenced for a study of shared clonotypes between healthy human individuals (dated by TCRdb to the early 2020s). A note on the overall study: The cohort comprised a couple of women and three men aged 18 to 49 years. Per donor, three plates each were used for CD4 naive and CD4 memory, two for CD8 naive, and one for CD8 memory. To estimate repertoire size and how much clonotype sharing occurs between individuals, the study deeply sequenced the blood TCR repertoires of five healthy adults. Different laboratories and diverse techniques were used to prepare libraries and sequence TCR repertoires, to increase sequencing depth and limit assay-specific biases. Per donor, leukapheresis produced somewhere between about 0.94 and 9 billion PBMCs.

Using the deep immunoSEQ assay, multiplex PCR amplified TCR CDR3 regions from genomic DNA. Extracted genomic DNA from each cell subset was spread evenly across all wells of several immunoSEQ 96-well plates, with each plate serving as a replicate. Each replicate PCR for sorted subsets received roughly 0.2 ug genomic DNA, equal to roughly 30,000 T cell genomes. Purified libraries were quantified with a Qubit 3.0 fluorometer, sized on a Bioanalyzer 2100, and re-quantified with the KAPA Library Quantification kit. Each immunoSEQ 96-well plate was sequenced on its own single-read 150-cycle Illumina NextSeq 550 flow cell. The paper's processing steps were these. Because the immunoSEQ output included only junctional sequences and no quality scores, the filtering could not be the same as the filtering used for full-length reads. Sequences were annotated with PyIR, a Python wrapper for IgBLAST v1.9, using IMGT germline references to assign V/J genes and CDR3. Any read was removed if the V/J assignment was weak (E-value above 1e-6), the CDR3 was missing, or the read contained stop codons, out-of-frame junctions, or ambiguous translated residues. V3J clonotypes were defined by identical inferred V gene, J gene, and CDR3 amino acid sequence. To compute the percentage overlap between repertoires, the number of shared unique clonotypes was divided by the size of the smaller repertoire. RTK rarefaction, the Chao1 estimator, and Recon v2.1 estimates of unobserved clonotypes were used to assess repertoire richness. OLGA was used to compute generation probabilities for all TCRbeta clonotypes that the gDNA method yielded from a handful of donors. In TCRdb, the immuneACCESS table is reduced to in-frame sequences with V and J assigned. These tables do not hold every clone; where another copy was compared, an unresolved V gene accounts for under half, and the others remain unexplained. Clone size and the V and J calls come from that table; the DNA yielded D and trimming. Present in this sample are just over 2,000,000 clones, roughly 94% of which were seen just once. Together, the top ten hold roughly 0.13% of the sample.

V was cut back by 0 bases and J by 6 bases, leaving a gap of 6 bases between them. From the cysteine through the phenylalanine, the CDR3 covers 12 amino acids. Of all the DNA, just the CDR3 is kept, 36 bases in frame from base 1. Reading the germline V gene gives CDR1 SGHDT and CDR2 YYEEEE. This clone was found once. Its recognized antigen is unknown. Nothing much larger sits one base from this clone, and base qualities are not available. Healthy HIV-negative adults with no recently reported acute infections or vaccinations were included as donors. All donors were Caucasian adults living in Nashville, Tennessee, USA. CD4+ T cells were enriched through magnetic negative selection, after which naive cells were positively selected on CD45RA and the remaining negative fraction served as the memory subset. After blood collection by leukapheresis, PBMCs were isolated using Ficoll-Histopaque density gradient centrifugation and then cryopreserved in the vapor phase of liquid nitrogen. Analytical flow cytometry was used to check the purity and quantity of every magnetically sorted T cell population. Genomic DNA was isolated from each sorted fraction and quantified by UV absorbance on a Nanodrop 2000c.

Broader findings and caveats from the paper: Sampling was limited to blood, and TCR repertoires in tissue likely differ from TCR repertoires in blood. Because the study included only a small number of donors, the genetic and exposure-history diversity represented was limited. Pairwise subsampling indicated that sequencing depth was expected to affect the degree of clonotype sharing among donors. Incomplete sequencing was indicated by rarefaction of sorted-subset datasets, despite the large sequencing depth. Roughly 5% of naive CD4, 3% to 3.5% of naive CD8, roughly 2.5% of memory CD4, and 0.35% to 0.5% of memory CD8 clonotypes were shared across several donors. Higher generation probabilities were observed for clonotypes shared by all four sorted-subset donors than for non-shared clonotypes. Naive subsets generally had larger estimated clonotype richness than memory subsets did.

The sequence is built from TRBV5-6 and TRBJ2-5; TRBD2 is perhaps the D gene, given 5 matching bases. The specimen was naive CD4+ T cells sorted from blood. Explained via the paper, the cell subset or site label denotes: CD45RA+ positively selected. The TCR originated in a man between 18 and 35 years old in good health. The bases are TGTGCCAGCAGCTTGGCCGGGAAGACCCAGTACTTC. Protein translation: CASSLAGKTQYF.